A selection of T cell receptor beta chains follows, all from one sample in a study of blood T cell repertoires in COVID-19. Sequenced by immunoSEQ multiplex PCR; TCRdb stores in-frame clones only, minus some. The sample holds about 190,000 clones, more than 75% seen once. Specimen: PBMCs or T cells enriched from blood (not recorded which). These receptors all come from a woman aged 45-65 years with acute COVID-19. Each CDR3 is given with its conserved first and last residue. D genes are given only for firm matches. Size is stated for part of the rows, as once, few or many counts, or as a class when the clone is expanded.

j_call	v_call	cdr3_length	d_call	clone_size	cdr3_nt	cdr3_aa
TRBJ1-4	TRBV7-8	14	TRBD1	.	TGTGCCAGCAGCCCTCGACAGGGAAATGAAAAACTGTTTTTT	CASSPRQGNEKLFF
TRBJ1-4	TRBV12-3/TRBV12-4	13	.	.	TGTGCCAGCATCCAGGCAGGGGATGAAAAACTGTTTTTT	CASIQAGDEKLFF
TRBJ1-2	TRBV12-3/TRBV12-4	13	.	.	TGTGCCAGCAGCCGACAGGTTAACTATGGCTACACCTTC	CASSRQVNYGYTF
TRBJ1-5	TRBV6-5	14	.	few	TGTGCCAGCAGTCTGGACAGAAGCAATCAGCCCCAGCATTTT	CASSLDRSNQPQHF
TRBJ1-6	TRBV5-5	14	.	.	TGTGCCAGCAGCAGACAGGTTTATAATTCACCCCTCCACTTT	CASSRQVYNSPLHF
TRBJ2-2	TRBV4-3	17	.	.	TGCGCCAGCAGCCAAGGTATGCCAGGCGCGAACACCGGGGAGCTGTTTTTT	CASSQGMPGANTGELFF
TRBJ1-1	TRBV2	14	TRBD1	few	TGTGCCAGCAACCTACAGGGGCCAAACACTGAAGCTTTCTTT	CASNLQGPNTEAFF
TRBJ2-1	TRBV28	13	.	.	TGTGCCAGCAGTTTATCAGGGAACAATGAGCAGTTCTTC	CASSLSGNNEQFF
TRBJ1-1	TRBV27	14	.	.	TGTGCCAGCAGTTTTGACGGAGTGAACACTGAAGCTTTCTTT	CASSFDGVNTEAFF
TRBJ1-2	TRBV9	12	TRBD1	.	TGTGCCAGCAGCGTCCAGGGGGGTGGCTACACCTTC	CASSVQGGGYTF